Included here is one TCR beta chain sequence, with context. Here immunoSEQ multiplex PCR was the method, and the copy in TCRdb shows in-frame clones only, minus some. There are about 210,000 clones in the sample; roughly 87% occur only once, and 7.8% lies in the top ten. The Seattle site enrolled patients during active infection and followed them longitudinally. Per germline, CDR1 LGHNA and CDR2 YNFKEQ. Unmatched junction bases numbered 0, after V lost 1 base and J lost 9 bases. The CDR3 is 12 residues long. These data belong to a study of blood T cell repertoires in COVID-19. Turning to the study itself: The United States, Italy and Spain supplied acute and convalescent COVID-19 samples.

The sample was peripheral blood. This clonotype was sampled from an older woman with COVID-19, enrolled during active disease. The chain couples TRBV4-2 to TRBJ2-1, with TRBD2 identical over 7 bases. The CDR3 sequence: CASSQGGSEQFF. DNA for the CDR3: TGTGCCAGCAGCCAAGGCGGGAGTGAGCAGTTCTTC.